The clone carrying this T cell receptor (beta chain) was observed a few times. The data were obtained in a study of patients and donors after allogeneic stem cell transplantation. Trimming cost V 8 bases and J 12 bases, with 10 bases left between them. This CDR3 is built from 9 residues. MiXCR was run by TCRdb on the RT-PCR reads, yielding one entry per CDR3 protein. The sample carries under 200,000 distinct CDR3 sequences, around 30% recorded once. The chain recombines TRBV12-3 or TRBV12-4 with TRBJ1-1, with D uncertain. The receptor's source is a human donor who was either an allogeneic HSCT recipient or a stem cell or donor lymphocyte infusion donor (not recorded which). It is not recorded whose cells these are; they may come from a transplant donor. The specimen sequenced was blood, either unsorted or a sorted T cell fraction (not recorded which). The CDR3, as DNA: TGTGCCAGCGGGCGTAGGCCTTTCTTT. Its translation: CASGRRPFF.